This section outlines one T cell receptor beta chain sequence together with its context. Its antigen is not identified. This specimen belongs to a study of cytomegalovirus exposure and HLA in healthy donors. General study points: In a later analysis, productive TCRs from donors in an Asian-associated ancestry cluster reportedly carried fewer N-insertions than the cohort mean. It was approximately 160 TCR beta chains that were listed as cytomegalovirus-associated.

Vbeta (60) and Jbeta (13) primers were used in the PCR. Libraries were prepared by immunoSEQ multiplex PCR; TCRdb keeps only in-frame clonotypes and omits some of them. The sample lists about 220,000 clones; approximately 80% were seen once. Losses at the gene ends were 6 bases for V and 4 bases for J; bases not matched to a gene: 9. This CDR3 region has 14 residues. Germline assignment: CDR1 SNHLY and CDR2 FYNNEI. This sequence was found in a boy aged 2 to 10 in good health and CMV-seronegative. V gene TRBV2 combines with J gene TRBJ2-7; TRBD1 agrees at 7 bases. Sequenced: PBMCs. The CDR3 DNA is TGTGCCAGCAGGCCCTCGGGACAGACTTACGAGCAGTACTTC. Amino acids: CASRPSGQTYEQYF.